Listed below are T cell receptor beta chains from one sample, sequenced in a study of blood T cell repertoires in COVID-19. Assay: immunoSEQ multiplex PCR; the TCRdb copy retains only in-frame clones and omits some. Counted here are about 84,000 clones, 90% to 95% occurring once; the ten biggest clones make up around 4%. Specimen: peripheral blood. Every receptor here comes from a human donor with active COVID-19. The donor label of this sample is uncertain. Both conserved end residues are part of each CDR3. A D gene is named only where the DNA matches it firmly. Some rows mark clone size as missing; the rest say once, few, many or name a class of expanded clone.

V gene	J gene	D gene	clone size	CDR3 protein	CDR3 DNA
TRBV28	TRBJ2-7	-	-	CASRLAMTWGEQYF	TGTGCCAGCAGGCTAGCGATGACCTGGGGTGAGCAGTACTTC
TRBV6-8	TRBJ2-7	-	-	CASPPGLISYEQYF	TGTGCCAGCCCGCCGGGACTTATCTCCTACGAGCAGTACTTC
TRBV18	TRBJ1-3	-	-	CASSPSRGNTIYF	TGTGCCAGCTCACCAAGTAGAGGAAACACCATATATTTT
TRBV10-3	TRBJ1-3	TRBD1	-	CAIRDRDRLTAGSGNTIYF	TGTGCCATCAGGGACCGGGACAGACTCACGGCTGGCTCTGGAAACACCATATATTTT
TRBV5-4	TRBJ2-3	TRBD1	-	CASSDRGTGGDTQYF	TGTGCCAGCAGCGACAGGGGGACAGGTGGAGATACGCAGTATTTT
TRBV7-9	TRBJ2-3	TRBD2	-	CASSSRGGSVDTQYF	TGTGCCAGCAGCTCGCGGGGGGGCTCTGTAGATACGCAGTATTTT
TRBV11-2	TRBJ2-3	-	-	CASSLGFGRGEDTQYF	TGTGCCAGCAGCTTAGGTTTCGGGCGGGGCGAAGATACGCAGTATTTT
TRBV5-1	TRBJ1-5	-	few	CASSPGAGNLGNQPQHF	TGCGCCAGCAGCCCGGGCGCAGGGAATCTAGGCAATCAGCCCCAGCATTTT
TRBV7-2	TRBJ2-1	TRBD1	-	CASSFGDRQPYNEQFF	TGTGCCAGCAGCTTCGGGGACAGGCAACCCTACAATGAGCAGTTCTTC
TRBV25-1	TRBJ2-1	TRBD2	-	CASSAATSGRANEQFF	TGTGCCAGCAGTGCAGCGACTAGCGGGAGGGCCAATGAGCAGTTCTTC
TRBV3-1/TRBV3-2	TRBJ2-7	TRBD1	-	CASSPRDRVQQEQYF	TGTGCCAGCAGCCCCCGGGACAGGGTGCAACAAGAGCAGTACTTC
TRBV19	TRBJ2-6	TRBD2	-	CASTGGAGANVLTF	TGTGCCAGTACTGGGGGGGCTGGGGCCAACGTCCTGACTTTC
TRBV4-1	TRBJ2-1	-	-	CANLARSSYNEQFF	TGCGCCAATCTAGCGAGAAGCTCCTACAATGAGCAGTTCTTC
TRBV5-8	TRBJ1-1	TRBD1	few	CASRPGGSTEAFF	TGTGCCAGCAGACCAGGGGGAAGCACTGAAGCTTTCTTT
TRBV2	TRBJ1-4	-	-	CASRSTATNEKLFF	TGTGCCAGCAGATCCACAGCAACTAATGAAAAACTGTTTTTT
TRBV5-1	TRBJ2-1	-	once	CASSREGGSYNEQFF	TGCGCCAGCAGCAGGGAGGGGGGTTCCTACAATGAGCAGTTCTTC
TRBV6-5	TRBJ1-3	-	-	CFTRGSGNTIYF	TGTTTCACCCGGGGCTCTGGAAACACCATATATTTT
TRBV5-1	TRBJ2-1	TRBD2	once	CASSPLGLAGGPRTYNEQFF	TGCGCCAGCAGCCCATTAGGACTAGCGGGAGGGCCTAGGACCTACAATGAGCAGTTCTTC
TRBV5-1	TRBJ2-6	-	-	CASSPQGAGANVLTF	TGCGCCAGCAGCCCACAGGGCGCTGGGGCCAACGTCCTGACTTTC
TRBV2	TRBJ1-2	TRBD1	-	CASRDRGGYTF	TGTGCCAGCAGGGACAGGGGCGGCTACACCTTC
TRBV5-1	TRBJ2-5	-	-	CASRRRGQQETQYF	TGCGCCAGCCGCCGGAGGGGACAGCAAGAGACCCAGTACTTC
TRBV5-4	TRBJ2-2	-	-	CASRKTGNTGELFF	TGTGCCAGCAGAAAGACAGGGAACACCGGGGAGCTGTTTTTT
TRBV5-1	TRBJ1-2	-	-	CASSFPGNYGYTF	TGCGCCAGCAGCTTCCCGGGAAACTATGGCTACACCTTC
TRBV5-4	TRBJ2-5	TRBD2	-	CASSSGGRETQYF	TGTGCCAGCAGCTCGGGGGGGCGGGAGACCCAGTACTTC
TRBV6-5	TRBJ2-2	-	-	CASRTGLINTGELFF	TGTGCCAGCAGGACCGGACTGATTAACACCGGGGAGCTGTTTTTT
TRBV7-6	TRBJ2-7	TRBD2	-	CASSILAGGSSYEQYF	TGTGCCAGCAGCATTCTAGCGGGGGGGAGCTCCTACGAGCAGTACTTC
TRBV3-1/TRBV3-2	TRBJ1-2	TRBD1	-	CASSQGPTGGETF	TGTGCCAGCAGCCAAGGACCCACAGGGGGCGAAACCTTC
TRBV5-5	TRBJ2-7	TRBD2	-	CASSGGTSGEQYF	TGTGCCAGCAGCGGGGGGACTAGCGGGGAGCAGTACTTC
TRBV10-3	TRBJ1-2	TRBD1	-	CAISEGQGGGYTF	TGTGCCATCAGTGAGGGACAGGGAGGTGGCTACACCTTC
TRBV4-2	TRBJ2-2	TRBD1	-	CASSQDVTGVNTGELFF	TGTGCCAGCAGCCAAGACGTCACAGGGGTTAACACCGGGGAGCTGTTTTTT
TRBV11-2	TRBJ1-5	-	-	CASSLEGGRDQPQHF	TGTGCCAGCAGCTTGGAAGGGGGTAGGGATCAGCCCCAGCATTTT
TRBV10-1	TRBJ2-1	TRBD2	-	CASSGGGGNNEQFF	TGCGCCAGCTCTGGCGGGGGAGGTAACAATGAGCAGTTCTTC
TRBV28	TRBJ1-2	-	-	CASRGALKLYTF	TGTGCCAGCAGGGGAGCACTAAAGCTCTACACCTTC
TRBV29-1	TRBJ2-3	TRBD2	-	CSGRGGFSDTQYF	TGCAGCGGACGCGGGGGATTCTCAGATACGCAGTATTTT
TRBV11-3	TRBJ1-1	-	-	CASSRSRTDYTEAFF	TGTGCCAGCAGCCGATCAAGGACGGACTACACTGAAGCTTTCTTT
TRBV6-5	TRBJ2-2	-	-	CASSYGGTNTGELFF	TGTGCCAGCAGTTACGGCGGGACGAACACCGGGGAGCTGTTTTTT
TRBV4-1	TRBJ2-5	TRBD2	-	CASSQVAGGMETQYF	TGCGCCAGCAGCCAAGTAGCGGGAGGGATGGAGACCCAGTACTTC
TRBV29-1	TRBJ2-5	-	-	CSVLPQGRETQYF	TGCAGCGTCCTACCCCAGGGCCGGGAGACCCAGTACTTC
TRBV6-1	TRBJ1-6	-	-	CASSEGGNSPLHF	TGTGCCAGCAGTGAAGGCGGGAATTCACCCCTCCACTTT
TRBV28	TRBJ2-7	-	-	CASSLPAYEQYF	TGTGCCAGCAGTTTGCCAGCCTACGAGCAGTACTTC
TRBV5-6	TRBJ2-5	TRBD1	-	CASSLGTGTQETQYF	TGTGCCAGCAGCTTGGGGACAGGGACCCAAGAGACCCAGTACTTC
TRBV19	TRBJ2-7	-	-	CASSTETGLSYEQYF	TGTGCCAGTAGTACAGAGACAGGCCTCTCCTACGAGCAGTACTTC
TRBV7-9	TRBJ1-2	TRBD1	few	CASSLARDRGRRGYTF	TGTGCCAGCAGCTTAGCCAGGGACAGGGGGCGAAGGGGCTACACCTTC
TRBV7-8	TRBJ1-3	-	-	CASSYTGTSGNTIYF	TGTGCCAGCAGCTACACAGGAACCTCTGGAAACACCATATATTTT
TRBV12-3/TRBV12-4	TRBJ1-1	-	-	CASSSGTEAFF	TGTGCCAGCAGTTCCGGGACTGAAGCTTTCTTT